What follows are 23 T cell receptor beta chains derived from one specimen sequenced in a study of cytomegalovirus exposure and HLA in healthy donors. TCRdb keeps only in-frame clones here, not all; method: immunoSEQ multiplex PCR. The sample lists nearly 110,000 clones; around 90% were seen once. Sequencing input: PBMCs. These receptors were taken from a young woman in good health and CMV-seropositive.

The chain joins TRBV9 to TRBJ1-4, with 9 bases identical to TRBD1. The germline gives CDR1 SGDLS, CDR2 YYNGEE. The CDR3 runs 15 residues. J lost 7 bases, V lost 0 bases, and 4 bases had no gene match. The CDR3 DNA reads TGTGCCAGCAGCGTAGGAACAGGGGGCATTGAAAAACTGTTTTTT. Translation gives CASSVGTGGIEKLFF.

V and J are TRBV5-3 and TRBJ2-1; 7 bases align to TRBD2. TRBV5-3 belongs to the ORF category, with a function that is uncertain. The V gene end was trimmed by 1 base and the J gene end by 9 bases; junction bases not matched to a gene: 4. This CDR3 spans 13 amino acids. This CDR3 is CARSLHSGFEQFF. The CDR3 DNA follows: TGTGCCAGAAGCTTGCATAGCGGGTTTGAGCAGTTCTTC.

J is TRBJ1-5 and V is TRBV18; D is undetermined. This CDR3 has 14 residues. V lost 2 bases and J lost 2, with 7 bases in between. Germline lookup yields CDR1 KGHSH and CDR2 LQKENI. This CDR3 reads CASSPEAGNQPQHF. As DNA, the CDR3 is TGTGCCAGCTCACCAGAAGCGGGCAATCAGCCCCAGCATTTT. Full variable domain (rest looked up from reference TRBV18 and TRBJ1-5): NAGVMQNPRHLVRRRGQEARLRCSPMKGHSHVYWYRQLPEEGLKFMVYLQKENIIDESGMPKERFSAEFPKEGPSILRIQQVVRGDSAAYFCASSPEAGNQPQHFGDGTRLSIL.

CDR3 residues: CASSPGDRGQSEAFF. Written as DNA, the CDR3 is TGCGCCAGCAGCCCGGGGGACAGGGGGCAATCTGAAGCTTTCTTT. The rearrangement joins TRBV5-1 to TRBJ1-1; 12 nucleotides match TRBD1. V shed 4 bases and J 6 bases; nucleotides not matched to a gene: 7. The CDR3 length is 15 residues. Germline assignment: CDR1 SGHRS and CDR2 YFSETQ.

This chain links TRBV6-6 with TRBJ1-1, with D perhaps TRBD1 (6 bases). Germline values: CDR1 MNHNY, CDR2 SVGAGI (reference sequence). Trimming took 8 bases from V and 8 from J, leaving 15 bases between them. The CDR3 has 12 residues. The CDR3: CASSEPGTEAFF. The CDR3 region has the DNA TGTGCCAGCTCAGAGCCAGGGACAGAAGCTTTCTTT.

This chain uses TRBV19 with TRBJ2-1; 7 bases match TRBD2. This CDR3 is built from 15 residues. Germline CDR1 LNHDA, CDR2 SQIVND (reference sequence). The junction had 6 bases not matched to a gene; V was cut back by 3 bases and J by 4 bases. The CDR3 bases are TGTGCCAGTAGTATTTCAGGGAGGGTTTACAATGAGCAGTTCTTC. Translated: CASSISGRVYNEQFF.

The chain has TRBV4-3 and TRBJ1-2; D ambiguous. This CDR3 spans 13 amino acids. Trimming took 2 bases from V and 8 from J, leaving 12 bases between them. Germline lookup yields CDR1 LGHNA and CDR2 YSLEER. Here the CDR3 DNA reads TGCGCCAGCAGCCAACCTCTTTCGGGAGGCTACACCTTC. Amino acid sequence: CASSQPLSGGYTF.

The V gene is TRBV6-5, the J gene TRBJ2-5; D gene ambiguous. V shed 5 bases and J shed 4 bases, with 11 bases lying between them. There are 13 residues in the CDR3. Germline lookup yields CDR1 MNHEY and CDR2 SVGAGI. Written as DNA, the CDR3 is TGTGCCAGCAGTCGAACCAAGCCAGAGACCCAGTACTTC. Translated: CASSRTKPETQYF.

This clone was seen only a few times. The chain carries TRBV13 and TRBJ2-1; the D gene is possibly TRBD1 (6 bases). The V gene lost 0 bases and the J gene lost 9 bases, with 12 bases spanning the gap. Germline CDR1 reads PRHDT; CDR2 reads FYEKMQ (reference sequence). This CDR3 contains 14 residues. The DNA of the CDR3 is TGTGCCAGCAGCTTAGGAGGGGGAATACCTGAGCAGTTCTTC. Translation: CASSLGGGIPEQFF. The complete variable domain, with remaining parts taken from reference TRBV13 and TRBJ2-1, reads AAGVIQSPRHLIKEKRETATLKCYPIPRHDTVYWYQQGPGQDPQFLISFYEKMQSDKGSIPDRFSAQQFSDYHSELNMSSLELGDSALYFCASSLGGGIPEQFFGPGTRLTVL.

The chain recombines TRBV2 with TRBJ2-3; maybe TRBD2 (5 bases). Trimming took off 3 bases at V and 2 bases at J, with 12 bases between the two ends. Germline CDR1 SNHLY, CDR2 FYNNEI. The CDR3 runs to 15 residues. CDR3 in DNA: TGTGCCAGCAGTGACCAGAGGGTACCCACAGATACGCAGTATTTT. Translating it yields CASSDQRVPTDTQYF.

The chain recombines TRBV19 with TRBJ1-6; 7 bases are shared with TRBD1. V was pared by 1 base and J by 0 bases, with 6 bases of the junction left unmatched. The CDR3 contains 18 residues. CDR1 and CDR2 from the germline V gene are LNHDA and SQIVND (reference sequence). The CDR3 loop reads CASSIGGGRSSYNSPLHF. The CDR3 coding sequence is TGTGCCAGTAGTATAGGAGGGGGCAGAAGCTCCTATAATTCACCCCTCCACTTT.

V usage is TRBV15 and J usage is TRBJ1-6; D uncertain. Trimming took 1 base from V and 10 from J, leaving 11 bases between them. CDR3 length: 14 residues. Germline CDR1 and CDR2: LNHNV and YYDKDF (reference sequence). CDR3 DNA sequence: TGTGCCACCAGCAGAGCCCGGGGTTGGTCACCCCTCCACTTT. Its protein product is CATSRARGWSPLHF.

Only a few counts were recorded for this clone. The V call is TRBV18, the J call TRBJ1-5; 8 bases are a match to TRBD1. Germline trimming cut 2 bases from V and 6 bases from J; bases unmatched to any gene: 3. CDR1 is KGHSH, CDR2 LQKENI, per germline. The CDR3 has 14 residues. CDR3 DNA sequence: TGTGCCAGCTCACCAGACAGGGGATTTCAGCCCCAGCATTTT. This translates into CASSPDRGFQPQHF.

The chain carries TRBV19 and TRBJ2-4; 8 bases match TRBD1. The CDR3 loop spans 17 amino acids. Germline CDR1 is LNHDA and CDR2 is SQIVND (reference sequence). V gave up 5 bases and J gave up 0 bases; unmatched junction bases: 9. The CDR3: CASSDAGTGVAKNIQYF. The CDR3 region has the DNA TGTGCCAGTAGTGACGCCGGGACAGGAGTAGCCAAAAACATTCAGTACTTC.

The chain carries TRBV20-1 and TRBJ2-1; D is ambiguous. CDR1 and CDR2 from the germline V gene are DFQATT and SNEGSKA (reference sequence). Deletions cut 6 bases from V and 5 bases from J, with 8 bases between. The CDR3 totals 11 residues. CDR3 sequence (DNA): TGCAGTGCCCGCGCGAACAATGAGCAGTTCTTC. Translated: CSARANNEQFF.

This clone was recorded once. The chain combines TRBV6-1 with TRBJ2-3; D is possibly TRBD2 (6 bases). CDR1 is MNHNS and CDR2 is SASEGT in the germline V gene. The CDR3 runs to 14 residues. V was clipped by 1 base and J by 6 bases, with 11 bases between them. The CDR3: CASSEEEGVDTQYF. CDR3 DNA sequence: TGTGCCAGCAGTGAAGAGGAGGGTGTGGATACGCAGTATTTT.

The chain couples TRBV15 to TRBJ2-2, with 10 bases identical to TRBD2. The CDR3 contains 16 residues. Losses at the gene ends were 1 base for V and 7 bases for J; bases not matched to a gene: 6. Germline CDR1 is LNHNV and CDR2 is YYDKDF (reference sequence). CDR3 residues: CATSRGAGGPNGELFF. DNA for the CDR3: TGTGCCACCAGCAGAGGAGCGGGGGGGCCTAACGGGGAGCTGTTTTTT.

This clone was seen only once. The gene calls are TRBV6-1 and TRBJ2-7; 11 nucleotides match TRBD1. Trimming took 6 bases from V and 3 from J; bases not matched to a gene: 4. The CDR3 is 14 amino acids. The germline CDR1 and CDR2 sequences are MNHNS and SASEGT. CDR3 loop: CASSRDRGNYEQYF. The CDR3 bases are TGTGCCAGCAGCCGGGACAGGGGGAACTACGAGCAGTACTTC.

The rearrangement links TRBV6-5 to TRBJ2-5, with TRBD2 matching 12 bases. The V gene's germline CDR1 is MNHEY and CDR2 SVGAGI. There are 15 residues in the CDR3. The ends lost 1 base at V and 3 bases at J; junction bases unmatched: 0. The CDR3 DNA reads as TGTGCCAGCAGTTACTGGACTAGCGGGAAAGAGACCCAGTACTTC. Its protein product is CASSYWTSGKETQYF.

This clone occurred a few times. The V gene is TRBV19, the J gene TRBJ1-2; D not resolved. From germline, CDR1 is LNHDA and CDR2 SQIVND (reference sequence). V lost 2 bases and J lost 7, with 8 bases in between. This CDR3 region has 12 residues. CDR3 nucleotides: TGTGCCAGTAGTATACAGGAATCTGGCTACACCTTC. The encoded protein is CASSIQESGYTF.

This sequence joins TRBV5-6 and TRBJ2-7, with D possibly being TRBD1 (5 bases). V dropped 4 bases and J dropped 2 bases, with 13 bases sitting between them. The germline gives CDR1 SGHDT, CDR2 YYEEEE. The CDR3 has 14 amino acids. This CDR3 reads CASSPWGATYEQYF. CDR3 nucleotide sequence: TGTGCCAGCAGCCCGTGGGGCGCTACCTACGAGCAGTACTTC.

The chain is built from TRBV7-8 and TRBJ2-1; 7 nucleotides agree with TRBD2. The CDR3 extends over 15 amino acids. Germline CDR1 reads SGHVS; CDR2 reads FQNEAQ. J was trimmed by 0 bases and V by 5 bases; bases with no gene match: 4. In nucleotides, the CDR3 is TGTGCCAGCAGCCGGCCGGGGGGCTCCTACAATGAGCAGTTCTTC. Its protein is CASSRPGGSYNEQFF.

The table lists this clone with a count of one. This rearrangement joins TRBV2 to TRBJ2-7; TRBD1 might be the D (5 bases). V gave up 8 bases and J gave up 3 bases, with 11 bases separating them. This CDR3 comprises 12 residues. Looked up from germline, CDR1 is SNHLY and CDR2 is FYNNEI. The CDR3 sequence is CASARRGYEQYV. The CDR3 nucleotides are TGTGCCAGCGCGCGAAGGGGCTACGAGCAGTACGTC.